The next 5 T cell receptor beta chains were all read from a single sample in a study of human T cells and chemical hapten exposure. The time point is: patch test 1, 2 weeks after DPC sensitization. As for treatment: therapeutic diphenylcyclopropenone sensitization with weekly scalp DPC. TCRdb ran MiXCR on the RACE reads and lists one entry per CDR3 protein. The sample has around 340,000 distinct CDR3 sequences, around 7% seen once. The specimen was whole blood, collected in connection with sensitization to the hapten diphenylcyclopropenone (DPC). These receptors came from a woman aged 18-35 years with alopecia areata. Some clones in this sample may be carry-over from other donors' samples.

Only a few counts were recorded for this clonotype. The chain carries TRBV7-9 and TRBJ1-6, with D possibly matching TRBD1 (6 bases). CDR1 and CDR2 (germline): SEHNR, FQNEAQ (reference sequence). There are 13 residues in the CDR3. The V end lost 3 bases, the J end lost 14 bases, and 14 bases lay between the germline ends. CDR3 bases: TGTGCCAGCAGCTTTGGGCAGGGGATGGCCCTCCACTTT. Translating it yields CASSFGQGMALHF. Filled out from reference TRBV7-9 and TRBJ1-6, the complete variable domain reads DTGVSQNPRHKITKRGQNVTFRCDPISEHNRLYWYRQTLGQGPEFLTYFQNEAQLEKSRLLSDRFSAERPKGSFSTLEIQRTEQGDSAMYLCASSFGQGMALHFGNGTRLTVT.

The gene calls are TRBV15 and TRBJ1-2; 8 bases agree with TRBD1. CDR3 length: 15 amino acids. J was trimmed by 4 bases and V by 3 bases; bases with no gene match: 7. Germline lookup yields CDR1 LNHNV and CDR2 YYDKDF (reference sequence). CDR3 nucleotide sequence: TGTGCCACCAGCAGTCCACGTACAGGGGGCTATGGCTACACCTTC. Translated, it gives CATSSPRTGGYGYTF.

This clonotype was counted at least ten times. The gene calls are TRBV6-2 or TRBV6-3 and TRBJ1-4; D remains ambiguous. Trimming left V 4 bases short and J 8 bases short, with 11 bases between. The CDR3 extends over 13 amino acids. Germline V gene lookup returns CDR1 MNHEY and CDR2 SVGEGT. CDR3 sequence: CASSSTTLEKLFF. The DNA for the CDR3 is TGTGCCAGCAGTTCTACGACGTTAGAAAAACTGTTTTTT.

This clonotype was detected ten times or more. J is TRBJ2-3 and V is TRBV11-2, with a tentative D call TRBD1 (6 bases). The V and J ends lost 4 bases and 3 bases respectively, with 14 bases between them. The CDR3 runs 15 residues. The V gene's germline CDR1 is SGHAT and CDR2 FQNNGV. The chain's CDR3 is CASSWGLAGTDTQYF. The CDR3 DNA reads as TGTGCCAGCAGCTGGGGGCTTGCGGGTACAGATACGCAGTATTTT.

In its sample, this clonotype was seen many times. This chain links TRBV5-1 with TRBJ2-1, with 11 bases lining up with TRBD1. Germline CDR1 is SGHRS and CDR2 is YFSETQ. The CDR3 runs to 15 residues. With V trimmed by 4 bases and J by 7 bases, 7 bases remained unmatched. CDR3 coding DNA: TGCGCCAGCAGCCAGGAGGACAGGGGGCGGAATGAGCAGTTCTTC. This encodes CASSQEDRGRNEQFF.